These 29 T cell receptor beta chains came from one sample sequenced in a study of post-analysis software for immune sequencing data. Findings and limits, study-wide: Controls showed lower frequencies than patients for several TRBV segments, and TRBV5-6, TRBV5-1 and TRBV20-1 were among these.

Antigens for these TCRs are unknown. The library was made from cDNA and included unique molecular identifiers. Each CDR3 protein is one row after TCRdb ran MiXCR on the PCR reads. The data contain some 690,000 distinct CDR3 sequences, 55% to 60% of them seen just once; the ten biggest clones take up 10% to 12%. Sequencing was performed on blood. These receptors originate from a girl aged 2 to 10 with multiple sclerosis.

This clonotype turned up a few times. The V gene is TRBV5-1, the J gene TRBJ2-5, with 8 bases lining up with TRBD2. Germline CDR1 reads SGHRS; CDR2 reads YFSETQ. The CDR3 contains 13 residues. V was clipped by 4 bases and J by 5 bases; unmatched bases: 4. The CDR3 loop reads CASSASGSETQYF. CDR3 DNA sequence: TGCGCCAGCAGCGCGAGCGGGAGTGAGACCCAGTACTTC.

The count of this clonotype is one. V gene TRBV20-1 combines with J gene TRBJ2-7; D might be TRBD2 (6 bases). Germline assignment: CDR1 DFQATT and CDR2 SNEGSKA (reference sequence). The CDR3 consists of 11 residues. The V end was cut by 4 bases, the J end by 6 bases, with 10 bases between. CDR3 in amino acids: CSATGRGEQYF. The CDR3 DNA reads TGCAGTGCTACAGGGCGGGGCGAGCAGTACTTC.

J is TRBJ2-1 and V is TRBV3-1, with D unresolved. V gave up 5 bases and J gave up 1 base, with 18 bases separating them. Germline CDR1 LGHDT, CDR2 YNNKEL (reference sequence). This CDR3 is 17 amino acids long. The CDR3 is CASSTVSHAGSYNEQFF. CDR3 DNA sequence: TGTGCCAGCAGCACCGTATCCCACGCCGGGTCCTACAATGAGCAGTTCTTC.

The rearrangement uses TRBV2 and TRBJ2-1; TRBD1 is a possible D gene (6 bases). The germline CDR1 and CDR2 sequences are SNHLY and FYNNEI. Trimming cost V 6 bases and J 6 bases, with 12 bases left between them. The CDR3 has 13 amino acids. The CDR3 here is CASRKGGSNEQFF. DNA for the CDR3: TGTGCCAGCAGAAAAGGGGGAAGCAATGAGCAGTTCTTC.

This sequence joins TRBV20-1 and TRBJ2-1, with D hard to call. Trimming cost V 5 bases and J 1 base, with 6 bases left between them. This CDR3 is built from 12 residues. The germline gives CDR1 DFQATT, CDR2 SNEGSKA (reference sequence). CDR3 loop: CSAPNSYNEQFF. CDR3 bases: TGCAGTGCTCCCAATTCCTACAATGAGCAGTTCTTC.

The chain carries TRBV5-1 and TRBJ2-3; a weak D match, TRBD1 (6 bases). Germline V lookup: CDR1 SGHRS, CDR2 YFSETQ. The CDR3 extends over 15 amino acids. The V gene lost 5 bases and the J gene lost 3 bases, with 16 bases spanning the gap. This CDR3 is CASRLQGSWTDTQYF. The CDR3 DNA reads TGCGCCAGCAGGCTTCAGGGGTCATGGACAGATACGCAGTATTTT.

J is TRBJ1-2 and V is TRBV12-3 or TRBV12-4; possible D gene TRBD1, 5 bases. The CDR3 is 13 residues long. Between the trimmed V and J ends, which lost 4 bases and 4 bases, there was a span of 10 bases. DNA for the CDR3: TGTGCCAGCAGTTGGGGGATTACCTATGGCTACACCTTC. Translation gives CASSWGITYGYTF.

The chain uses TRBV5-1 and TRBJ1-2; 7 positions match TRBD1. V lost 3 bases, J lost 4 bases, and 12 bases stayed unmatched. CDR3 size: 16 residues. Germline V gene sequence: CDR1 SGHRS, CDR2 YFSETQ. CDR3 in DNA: TGCGCCAGCAGCTCGGGGGGACAGAGGCCTCTCTATGGCTACACCTTC. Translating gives CASSSGGQRPLYGYTF.

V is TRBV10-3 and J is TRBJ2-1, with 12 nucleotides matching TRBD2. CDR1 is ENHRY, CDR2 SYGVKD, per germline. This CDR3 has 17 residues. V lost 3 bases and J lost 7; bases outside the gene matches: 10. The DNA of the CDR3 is TGTGCCATCAGTGACGCGGGACTAGCGGGCCAGGGGAATGAGCAGTTCTTC. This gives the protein CAISDAGLAGQGNEQFF.

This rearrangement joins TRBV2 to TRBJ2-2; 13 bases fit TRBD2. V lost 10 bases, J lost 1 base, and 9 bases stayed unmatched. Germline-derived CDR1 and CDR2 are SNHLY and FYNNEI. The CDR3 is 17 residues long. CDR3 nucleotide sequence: TGTGCCACCTCAGGACTAGCGGGAGTGGGGAACACCGGGGAGCTGTTTTTT. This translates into CATSGLAGVGNTGELFF.

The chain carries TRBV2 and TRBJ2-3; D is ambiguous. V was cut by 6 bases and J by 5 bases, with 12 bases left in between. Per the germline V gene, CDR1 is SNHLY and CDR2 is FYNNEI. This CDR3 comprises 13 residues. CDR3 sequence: CASSAVPQDTQYF. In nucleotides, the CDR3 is TGTGCCAGCAGCGCGGTCCCGCAAGATACGCAGTATTTT. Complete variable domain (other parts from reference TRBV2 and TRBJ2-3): EPEVTQTPSHQVTQMGQEVILRCVPISNHLYFYWYRQILGQKVEFLVSFYNNEISEKSEIFDDQFSVERPDGSNFTLKIRSTKLEDSAMYFCASSAVPQDTQYFGPGTRLTVL.

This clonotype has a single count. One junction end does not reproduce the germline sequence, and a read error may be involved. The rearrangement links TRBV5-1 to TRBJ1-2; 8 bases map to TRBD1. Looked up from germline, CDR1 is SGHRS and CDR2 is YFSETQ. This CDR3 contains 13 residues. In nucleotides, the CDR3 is TGCGCCAGCACACCAGGGGGCAACTATGGCTACACTTTC. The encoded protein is CASTPGGNYGYTF.

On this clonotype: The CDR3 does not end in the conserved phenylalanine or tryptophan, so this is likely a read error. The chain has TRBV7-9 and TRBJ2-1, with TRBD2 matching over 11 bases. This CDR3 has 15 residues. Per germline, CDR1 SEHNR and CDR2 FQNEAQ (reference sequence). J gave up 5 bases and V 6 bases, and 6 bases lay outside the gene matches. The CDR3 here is CASSLLAGENNEQFC. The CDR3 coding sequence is TGTGCCAGCAGTTTACTAGCGGGAGAGAACAATGAGCAGTTCTGC.

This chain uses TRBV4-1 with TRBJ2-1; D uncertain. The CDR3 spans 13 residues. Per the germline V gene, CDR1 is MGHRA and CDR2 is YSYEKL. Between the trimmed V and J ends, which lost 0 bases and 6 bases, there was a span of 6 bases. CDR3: CASSQDLSNEQFF. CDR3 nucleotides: TGCGCCAGCAGCCAAGATCTAAGCAATGAGCAGTTCTTC.

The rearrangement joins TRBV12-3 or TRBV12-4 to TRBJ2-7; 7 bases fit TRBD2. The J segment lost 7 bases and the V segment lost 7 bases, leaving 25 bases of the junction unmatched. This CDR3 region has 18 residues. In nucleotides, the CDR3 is TGTGCCAGCAATATATACGAGCGGGGTTTCCCCCAAAAAGAAGAGCAGTACTTC. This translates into CASNIYERGFPQKEEQYF.

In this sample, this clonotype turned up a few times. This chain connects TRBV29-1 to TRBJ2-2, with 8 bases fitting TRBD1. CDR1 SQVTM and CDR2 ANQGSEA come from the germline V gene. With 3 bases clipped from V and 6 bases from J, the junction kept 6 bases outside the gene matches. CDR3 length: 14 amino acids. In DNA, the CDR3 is TGCAGCGTTGAGACAGGGGCGCGGTCCGGGGAGCTGTTTTTT. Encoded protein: CSVETGARSGELFF.

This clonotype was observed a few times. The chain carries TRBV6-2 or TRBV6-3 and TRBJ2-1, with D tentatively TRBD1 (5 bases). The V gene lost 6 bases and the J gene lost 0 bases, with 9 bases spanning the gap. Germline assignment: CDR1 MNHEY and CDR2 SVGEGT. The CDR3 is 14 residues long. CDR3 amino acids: CASRWQGSYNEQFF. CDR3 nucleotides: TGTGCCAGCAGGTGGCAGGGCTCCTACAATGAGCAGTTCTTC.

Here the CDR3 reads CSASRELGYGYTF. CDR3 sequence (DNA): TGCAGTGCTAGCAGGGAATTAGGCTATGGCTACACCTTC. This chain connects TRBV20-1 to TRBJ1-2, with a weak D call TRBD1 (5 bases). Germline values: CDR1 DFQATT, CDR2 SNEGSKA (reference sequence). V lost 3 bases and J lost 4, with 12 bases in between. The CDR3 totals 13 residues.

CDR3 protein: CASSMNRSSYEQYF. In nucleotides, the CDR3 is TGTGCCAGCAGCATGAACCGGAGCTCCTACGAGCAGTACTTC. This sequence joins TRBV6-5 and TRBJ2-7, with D hard to call. V was clipped by 6 bases and J by 0 bases, with 12 bases between them. The CDR3 loop spans 14 amino acids. In germline, CDR1 is MNHEY, CDR2 SVGAGI.

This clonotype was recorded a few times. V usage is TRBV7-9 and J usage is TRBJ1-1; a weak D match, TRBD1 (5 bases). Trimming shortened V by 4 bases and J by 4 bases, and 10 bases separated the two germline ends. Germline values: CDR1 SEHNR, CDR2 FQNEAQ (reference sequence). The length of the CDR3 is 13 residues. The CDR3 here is CASSSRGATEAFF. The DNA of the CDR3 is TGTGCCAGCAGCTCCCGCGGGGCCACTGAAGCTTTCTTT.

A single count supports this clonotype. The CDR3 DNA reads as TGTGCCAGCAGCTTTTCGGACCGACGAGCACGAAACAATGAGCAGTACTTC. Amino acid sequence: CASSFSDRRARNNEQYF. The chain recombines TRBV11-2 with TRBJ2-5; no definite D call. The CDR3 is made up of 17 amino acids. Germline V gives CDR1 SGHAT, CDR2 FQNNGV. V was pared by 3 bases and J by 11 bases, with 28 bases between.

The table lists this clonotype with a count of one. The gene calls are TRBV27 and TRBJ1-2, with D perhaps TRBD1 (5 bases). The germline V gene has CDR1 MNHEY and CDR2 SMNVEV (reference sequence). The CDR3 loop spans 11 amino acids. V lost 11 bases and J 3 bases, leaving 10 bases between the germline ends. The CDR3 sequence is CASGVHYGYTF. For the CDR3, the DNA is TGTGCCTCGGGGGTTCACTATGGCTACACCTTC.

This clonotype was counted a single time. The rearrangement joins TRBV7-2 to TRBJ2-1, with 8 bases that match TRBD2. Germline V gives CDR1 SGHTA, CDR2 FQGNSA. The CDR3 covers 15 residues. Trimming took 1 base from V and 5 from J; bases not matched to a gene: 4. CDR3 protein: CASSLVAGLNNEQFF. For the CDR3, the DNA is TGTGCCAGCAGCTTAGTAGCGGGGCTCAACAATGAGCAGTTCTTC.

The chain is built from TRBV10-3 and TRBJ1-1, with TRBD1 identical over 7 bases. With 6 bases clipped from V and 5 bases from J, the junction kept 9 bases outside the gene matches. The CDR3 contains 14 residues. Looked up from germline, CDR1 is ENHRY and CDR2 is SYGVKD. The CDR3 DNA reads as TGTGCCATCAGCGACAGGGAGGGTGAAACTGAAGCTTTCTTT. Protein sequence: CAISDREGETEAFF.

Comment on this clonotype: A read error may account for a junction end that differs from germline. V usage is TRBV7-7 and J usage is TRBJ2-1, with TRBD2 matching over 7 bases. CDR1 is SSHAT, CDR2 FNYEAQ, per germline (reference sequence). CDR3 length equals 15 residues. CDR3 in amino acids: CASSLSGARINEQFF. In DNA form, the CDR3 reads TGTGCTAGCAGCCTCAGCGGGGCGAGGATTAATGAGCAGTTCTTC.

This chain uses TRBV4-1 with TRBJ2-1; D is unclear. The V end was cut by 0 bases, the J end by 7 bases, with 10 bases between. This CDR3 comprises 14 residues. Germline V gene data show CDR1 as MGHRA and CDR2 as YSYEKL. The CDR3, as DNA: TGCGCCAGCAGCCAAGATCTTAGCTTAAATGAGCAGTTCTTC. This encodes CASSQDLSLNEQFF.

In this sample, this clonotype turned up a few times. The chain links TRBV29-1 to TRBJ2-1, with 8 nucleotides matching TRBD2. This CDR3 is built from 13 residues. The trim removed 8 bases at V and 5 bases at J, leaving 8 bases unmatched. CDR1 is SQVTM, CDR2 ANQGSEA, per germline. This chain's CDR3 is CSFREGGDNEQFF. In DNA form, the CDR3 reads TGCAGCTTCCGGGAGGGGGGCGACAATGAGCAGTTCTTC.

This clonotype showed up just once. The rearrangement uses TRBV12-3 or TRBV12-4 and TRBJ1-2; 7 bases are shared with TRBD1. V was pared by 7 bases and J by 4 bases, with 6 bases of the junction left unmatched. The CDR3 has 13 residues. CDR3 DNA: TGTGCCAGCACCCTGGACAGGATCTATGGCTACACCTTC. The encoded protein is CASTLDRIYGYTF.

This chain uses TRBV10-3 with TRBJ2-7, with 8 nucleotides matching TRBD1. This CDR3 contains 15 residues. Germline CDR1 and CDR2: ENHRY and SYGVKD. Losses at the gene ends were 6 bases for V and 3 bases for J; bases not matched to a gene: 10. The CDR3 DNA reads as TGTGCCATCAGGACCTCCGGGACAGGCGTCTACGAGCAGTACTTC. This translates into CAIRTSGTGVYEQYF.